This T cell receptor (beta chain) was profiled in a study of blood T cell repertoires in COVID-19. Data came from immunoSEQ multiplex PCR; TCRdb stores just in-frame clones and leaves some out. The table has about 330,000 clones, more than 80% seen once. The TCR originated in a man aged 18 to 35 who had recovered from COVID-19. The sequenced material came from peripheral blood.

CDR3 region: CASSRTVATNEKLFF. Written as DNA, the CDR3 is TGTGCCAGCAGTCGGACAGTTGCAACTAATGAAAAACTGTTTTTT. This chain joins TRBV7-9 and TRBJ1-4; possibly TRBD1 for D (6 bases). The CDR3 extends over 15 amino acids. CDR1 and CDR2 from the germline V gene are SEHNR and FQNEAQ (reference sequence). V lost 6 bases and J 0 bases, leaving 11 bases between the germline ends. Full variable domain (missing parts from reference TRBV7-9 and TRBJ1-4): DTGVSQNPRHKITKRGQNVTFRCDPISEHNRLYWYRQTLGQGPEFLTYFQNEAQLEKSRLLSDRFSAERPKGSFSTLEIQRTEQGDSAMYLCASSRTVATNEKLFFGSGTQLSVL.